This is a list of T cell receptor beta chains from one sample in a study of cytomegalovirus exposure and HLA in healthy donors. Sequencing was performed with immunoSEQ multiplex PCR; in TCRdb, only in-frame clones are kept and a portion is missing. Listed are 95,000 to 150,000 clones; 1% falls within the top ten. Material for sequencing was PBMCs. Receptors originate from a man aged 18 to 29 in good health and CMV-seronegative. Each CDR3 is given with its conserved first and last residue. D genes are given only for firm matches.

TGCGCCAGCAGCCTGCTTCGGGGGAACTATGGCTACACCTTC	CASSLLRGNYGYTF	.	TRBV5-1	TRBJ1-2
TGCGCCAGCAGCTCGAGACTCGGACAGTGGCAAACTGAAGCTTTCTTT	CASSSRLGQWQTEAFF	.	TRBV5-1	TRBJ1-1
TGTGCCAGCAGTCTCCTGGGACAGGAGAACACTGAAGCTTTCTTT	CASSLLGQENTEAFF	TRBD1	TRBV28	TRBJ1-1
TGTGCCAGCAGTTTCGGACAGGGAAGTAGGCCCCTCCACTTT	CASSFGQGSRPLHF	TRBD1	TRBV27	TRBJ1-6
TGTGCCAGCTCACACAGGGACAGGGTAAACACTGAAGCTTTCTTT	CASSHRDRVNTEAFF	TRBD1	TRBV18	TRBJ1-1
TGTGCCATCAGTGGGGCTACCACAGATACGCAGTATTTT	CAISGATTDTQYF	.	TRBV10-3	TRBJ2-3
TGTGCCATTGGACTAGCGGGGGATACCTACGAGCAGTACTTC	CAIGLAGDTYEQYF	TRBD2	TRBV10-3	TRBJ2-7
TGTGCCAGCAGAACACCCAACGAGCAGTACTTC	CASRTPNEQYF	.	TRBV27	TRBJ2-7
TGTGCCAGCTCACCAGAGGGACAGGGCGTAGGCTACACCTTC	CASSPEGQGVGYTF	TRBD1	TRBV18	TRBJ1-2
TGTGCCAGCTCGCAGGGTTACAATGAGCAGTTCTTC	CASSQGYNEQFF	.	TRBV18	TRBJ2-1
TGCGCCAGCAGCTTGGGGGCTAGCGGTGTGGAGCAGTTCTTC	CASSLGASGVEQFF	TRBD2	TRBV5-1	TRBJ2-1